In its sample, the clone carrying this T cell receptor beta chain was seen many times. The data were obtained in a study of blood T cells in healthy people across ages. Per germline, CDR1 SGHRS and CDR2 YFSETQ. This CDR3 is 16 amino acids long. Trimming at V came to 4 bases and at J to 4 bases, leaving 10 bases not matched to a gene. Combining a sample-barcoded 5' primer with a J-beta primer mix, a second PCR ran for 7 to 11 cycles. TCRdb reprocessed the 5' RACE reads with MiXCR, giving one entry per CDR3 protein. In the table there are approximately 1.5 million distinct CDR3 sequences, around 36% of which are singletons.

Specimen: blood. V usage is TRBV5-1 and J usage is TRBJ2-3; TRBD2 agrees at 9 bases. The clonotype was recovered from a woman younger than 45 in good health. Here the CDR3 reads CASSDPGLASADTQYF. As DNA, the CDR3 is TGCGCCAGCAGCGATCCCGGACTAGCGTCGGCAGATACGCAGTATTTT.